This is a list of T cell receptor beta chains from one sample in a study of T cell responses to AZD1222 COVID-19 vaccine. Method: immunoSEQ multiplex PCR; TCRdb's copy keeps in-frame clones and lacks some. The table records about 45,000 clones, 80% to 85% of them present only once. Sample: peripheral blood, taken 28 days after the second AZD1222 dose. The receptor source for this set is an adult who received the AZD1222 COVID-19 vaccine. The CDR3 runs from the conserved cysteine through the conserved F or W. Each record gives: V gene, clone size, J gene, D gene, CDR3 DNA, CDR3 protein. The D gene is left open where the match is weak. Clone size is shown for a subset of rows, as once, few, many or a class of expanded clone.

>TRBV6-5|.|TRBJ2-1|.
TGTGCCAGTACCAGAGACAATGAGCAGTTCTTC
CASTRDNEQFF
>TRBV3-1/TRBV3-2|.|TRBJ1-3|.
TGTGCCAGCAGCCAGAGCAGGGTCGGAAACACCATATATTTT
CASSQSRVGNTIYF
>TRBV14|.|TRBJ1-5|.
TGTGCCAGCAGCCGCGGGGGCAATCAGCCCCAGCATTTT
CASSRGGNQPQHF
>TRBV3-1/TRBV3-2|.|TRBJ2-7|.
TGTGCCAGCAGCCAAGTAACAGAAAGCCCGCAGTACTTC
CASSQVTESPQYF
>TRBV29-1|.|TRBJ1-2|.
TGCAGCGCGGTGGAGGGGCCTGGCTATGGCTACACCTTC
CSAVEGPGYGYTF
>TRBV7-9|.|TRBJ1-1|TRBD1
TGTGCCAGCAGCTTTCCAACAGGGGGCAACACTGAAGCTTTCTTT
CASSFPTGGNTEAFF
>TRBV14|.|TRBJ2-1|.
TGTGCCAGCAGCCAAGATACCCTCCTCTATGTCGATGAGCAGTTCTTC
CASSQDTLLYVDEQFF
>TRBV3-1/TRBV3-2|medium-sized|TRBJ1-3|.
TGTGCCACTCGGGTTTCCGGAAACACCATATATTTT
CATRVSGNTIYF
>TRBV3-1/TRBV3-2|.|TRBJ2-5|TRBD2
TGTGCCAGCAGCCAAGGAGTCCTAGCGGGGGGGAGCCAAGAGACCCAGTACTTC
CASSQGVLAGGSQETQYF
>TRBV15|.|TRBJ2-7|.
TGTGCCACCAGCAGAGCAGGACCGCCAAGGGAATACGAGCAGTACTTC
CATSRAGPPREYEQYF
>TRBV5-1|.|TRBJ2-7|.
TGCGCCAGCAGGGAGCAGGGGCCCTCCTACGAGCAGTACTTC
CASREQGPSYEQYF
>TRBV19|once|TRBJ2-3|.
TGTGCCAGTAGTCAAGGGTTCACAGATACGCAGTATTTT
CASSQGFTDTQYF
>TRBV3-1/TRBV3-2|.|TRBJ2-5|.
TGTGCCAGCAGCCCCCTCGATGGGGAGACCCAGTACTTC
CASSPLDGETQYF
>TRBV29-1|once|TRBJ2-7|TRBD1
TGCAGCGCCCTCGGACAGGGAACCTCAAACTCCTACGAGCAGTACTTC
CSALGQGTSNSYEQYF
>TRBV9|.|TRBJ2-7|.
TGTGCCAGCAGCCAGCTTTCGGGTTACGAGCAGTACTTC
CASSQLSGYEQYF
>TRBV2|.|TRBJ1-5|.
TGTGCCAGCAGTGAAGACAGGGACCATCAGCCCCAGCATTTT
CASSEDRDHQPQHF
>TRBV29-1|.|TRBJ1-1|.
TGCACCGTAGGCGAACCGGCTGAAGCTTTCTTT
CTVGEPAEAFF
>TRBV5-1|.|TRBJ2-7|TRBD1
TGCGCCAGCAGCGGAAGTGACAGGGTCTACGAGCAGTACTTC
CASSGSDRVYEQYF
>TRBV21-1|.|TRBJ2-1|.
TGTGCCAGCAGTGAGGTAGAGAGCTCCTACAATGAGCAGTTCTTC
CASSEVESSYNEQFF
>TRBV5-8|.|TRBJ1-2|.
TGTGCCAGCAGCTTGGCTCTCTTGGGTGGCTATGGCTACACCTTC
CASSLALLGGYGYTF
>TRBV7-2|.|TRBJ1-5|.
TGTGCCAGCAGCTTAGCGGCGAGCAATCAGCCCCAGCATTTT
CASSLAASNQPQHF
>TRBV9|.|TRBJ1-4|.
TGTGCCAGCAGCGTAGAACCTACTAATGAAAAACTGTTTTTT
CASSVEPTNEKLFF
>TRBV12-3/TRBV12-4|.|TRBJ2-7|.
TGTGCCAGCAGCCCTACGGTTGGGGTCGAGCAGTACTTC
CASSPTVGVEQYF
>TRBV28|once|TRBJ1-1|.
TGTGCCAGCACCGTTTCAGGGTACACTGAAGCTTTCTTT
CASTVSGYTEAFF
>TRBV12-3/TRBV12-4|.|TRBJ1-1|.
TGTGCCAGCAGGGGCCCCGGGAACACTGAAGCTTTCTTT
CASRGPGNTEAFF
>TRBV9|.|TRBJ2-1|TRBD1
TGTGCCAGCAGCGTAGTGGGACAGGGGCGACATGAGCAGTTCTTC
CASSVVGQGRHEQFF
>TRBV18|.|TRBJ2-1|TRBD1
TGTGCCAGCTCACCGGGACAGGGCTACAATGAGCAGTTCTTC
CASSPGQGYNEQFF
>TRBV7-9|.|TRBJ1-1|.
TGTGCCAGCAGCTTCCCGGTTGGACAGTTGAACACTGAAGCTTTCTTT
CASSFPVGQLNTEAFF
>TRBV6-6|.|TRBJ2-7|.
TGTGCCAGCAGTCCGGTTACCTACGAGCAGTACTTC
CASSPVTYEQYF
>TRBV7-9|.|TRBJ1-2|.
TGTGCCAGCAGCTTATCCAGGGCTAATGGCTACACCTTC
CASSLSRANGYTF
>TRBV7-8|.|TRBJ1-1|.
TGTGCCAGCAGCTTAGAGAGGTTGGTGTCTGAAGCTTTCTTT
CASSLERLVSEAFF
>TRBV5-1|.|TRBJ2-2|TRBD1
TGCGCCAGCATGGTACCGGGACAGGGGTATCCCGGGGAGCTGTTTTTT
CASMVPGQGYPGELFF
>TRBV7-9|.|TRBJ1-1|.
TGTGCCAGCAGCTTATACGAGTTGAACACTGAAGCTTTCTTT
CASSLYELNTEAFF
>TRBV6-5|.|TRBJ2-3|.
TGTGCCAGCAGTTACCTAGTTGGCGATACGCAGTATTTT
CASSYLVGDTQYF
>TRBV19|once|TRBJ1-4|.
TGTGCCAGTAGTATTCCCCTCGCCGGGCTCCGGGGGACTAATGAAAAACTGTTTTTT
CASSIPLAGLRGTNEKLFF
>TRBV3-1/TRBV3-2|once|TRBJ1-2|TRBD1
TGTGCCAGCAGCCCGGGACAGGGTGGGGGCTATGGCTACACCTTC
CASSPGQGGGYGYTF
>TRBV5-1|.|TRBJ1-4|TRBD1
TGCGCCAGCAGCTTGGCCGGACAGGGGGGAGGAAAACTGTTTTTT
CASSLAGQGGGKLFF
>TRBV9|.|TRBJ2-1|.
TGTGCCAGCAGCGTAGAACCTAGCATGAAGAATGAGCAGTTCTTC
CASSVEPSMKNEQFF
>TRBV6-5|.|TRBJ1-1|TRBD1
TGTGCCAGCAGGGGCGGACAGGTCCAGAACACTGAAGCTTTCTTT
CASRGGQVQNTEAFF
>TRBV2|.|TRBJ2-5|TRBD1
TGTGCCAGGGGGGAACAGGGGCCGCAGACCCAGTACTTC
CARGEQGPQTQYF
>TRBV6-6|.|TRBJ2-1|.
TGTGCCAGCAGTTTATGGGGTGAGCAGTTCTTC
CASSLWGEQFF
>TRBV19|.|TRBJ1-2|.
TGTGCCAGTAGTATTAGGGGGGCTGGTGGCTACACCTTC
CASSIRGAGGYTF
>TRBV29-1|.|TRBJ1-2|TRBD1
TGCAGCGTTGCAATGGGACAGGGGGGGAGCGGCTACACCTTC
CSVAMGQGGSGYTF
>TRBV28|.|TRBJ1-5|TRBD1
TGTGCCAGCAGCCAGGGACAGGGGCCTTGGCAGCCCCAGCATTTT
CASSQGQGPWQPQHF
>TRBV6-5|.|TRBJ1-6|.
TGTGCCAGCAGTCCCCGGGTCCATAATTCACCCCTCCACTTT
CASSPRVHNSPLHF
>TRBV5-1|few|TRBJ1-6|.
TGCGCCAGCAGCACCGGCGGGGGGTGGGATTCACCCCTCCACTTT
CASSTGGGWDSPLHF
>TRBV6-6|.|TRBJ2-1|.
TGTGCCAGCAGTCCCGTCGGGCTCTACAATGAGCAGTTCTTC
CASSPVGLYNEQFF
>TRBV19|few|TRBJ2-3|TRBD1
TGTGCCAGCCACCCCTTCCCCGGACAGGCCTCTTCAGATACGCAGTATTTT
CASHPFPGQASSDTQYF
>TRBV4-1|once|TRBJ2-5|.
TGCGCCAGCAGCCAGCCCCGGGGGTCGGCAGAGACCCAGTACTTC
CASSQPRGSAETQYF
>TRBV6-2/TRBV6-3|.|TRBJ1-5|TRBD1
TGTGCCAGCAGTTATGGGACAGGGGAAGGTCAGCCCCAGCATTTT
CASSYGTGEGQPQHF
>TRBV7-6|.|TRBJ2-2|TRBD2
TGTGCCAGCAGCTTATTTGGCGGGGGGGCTGAAACCGGGGAGCTGTTTTTT
CASSLFGGGAETGELFF
>TRBV7-3|.|TRBJ1-6|.
TGTGACAGCAGACTAGCAGAGGGTCCCCTCCACTTT
CDSRLAEGPLHF